These 3 T cell receptor beta chains were sequenced from one sample in a study of shared clonotypes between healthy human individuals. Only in-frame clones appear in the TCRdb table, and some are missing; sequencing was by immunoSEQ multiplex PCR. The data contain about 340,000 clones, around 70% of them singletons. The specimen was memory CD4+ T cells sorted from blood. Subset indicated: CD45RA-negative fraction. These receptors were obtained from a young man in good health.

The chain combines TRBV13 with TRBJ2-3; 10 bases agree with TRBD1. V gave up 5 bases and J gave up 3 bases; unmatched junction bases: 8. CDR1 and CDR2 (germline): PRHDT, FYEKMQ (reference sequence). This CDR3 spans 16 amino acids. The CDR3 protein is CASSPSAGQGTDTQYF. DNA of the CDR3: TGTGCCAGCAGCCCTTCCGCGGGACAGGGGACAGATACGCAGTATTTT.

Comments on this clone: Other DNA variants within this sample encode the same CDR3. The chain recombines TRBV18 with TRBJ2-5; no reliable D call. The ends were cut back, 5 bases at V and 5 bases at J, with 3 bases in the middle. Per germline, CDR1 KGHSH and CDR2 LQKENI. The CDR3 runs 10 residues. For the CDR3, the DNA is TGTGCCAGCTCAGGGGAGACCCAGTACTTC. Protein: CASSGETQYF. Full variable domain (missing parts from reference TRBV18 and TRBJ2-5): NAGVMQNPRHLVRRRGQEARLRCSPMKGHSHVYWYRQLPEEGLKFMVYLQKENIIDESGMPKERFSAEFPKEGPSILRIQQVVRGDSAAYFCASSGETQYFGPGTRLLVL.

CDR3 DNA sequence: TGTGCCAGCAGCTTAGTTGGGACAGGGGGCGAGCAGTACTTC. As protein: CASSLVGTGGEQYF. V usage is TRBV7-8 and J usage is TRBJ2-7; 11 bases fit TRBD1. Trimming took 1 base from V and 6 from J; bases not matched to a gene: 2. Germline V gene data show CDR1 as SGHVS and CDR2 as FQNEAQ. The CDR3 is made up of 14 amino acids.